The next 25 T cell receptor beta chains were all read from a single sample in a study of blood T cell repertoires in COVID-19. Only in-frame clones appear in the TCRdb table, and some are missing; sequencing was by immunoSEQ multiplex PCR. In the table there are around 340,000 clones, roughly 90% of which are singletons. Material: PBMCs or T cells enriched from blood (not recorded which). These receptors were obtained from a woman under 40 who had been exposed to COVID-19.

V usage is TRBV7-9 and J usage is TRBJ2-3; D perhaps matches TRBD2 (5 bases). CDR1 is SEHNR, CDR2 FQNEAQ, per germline (reference sequence). V was trimmed by 0 bases and J by 5 bases, leaving 9 bases between them. The CDR3 covers 14 residues. The CDR3 loop reads CASSLAGVKDTQYF. The CDR3 coding sequence is TGTGCCAGCAGCTTAGCGGGAGTTAAAGATACGCAGTATTTT.

The chain couples TRBV19 to TRBJ2-7; the D is unclear. CDR3 length: 13 amino acids. In germline, CDR1 is LNHDA, CDR2 SQIVND (reference sequence). The germline V and J ends were trimmed by 2 bases and 7 bases, with 12 bases remaining between them. The CDR3 region is CASSIRLADEQYF. The CDR3 DNA reads TGTGCCAGTAGTATACGCCTGGCGGATGAGCAGTACTTC.

The CDR3 region has the DNA TGTGCCAGCAGTTTATTCAGGACTAGCGGGAATGACGAGCAGTACTTC. Translated: CASSLFRTSGNDEQYF. This chain uses TRBV28 with TRBJ2-7, with 12 nucleotides matching TRBD2. The CDR3 extends over 16 amino acids. Looked up from germline, CDR1 is MDHEN and CDR2 is SYDVKM. Trimming took 1 base from V and 5 from J; bases not matched to a gene: 6.

The chain links TRBV28 to TRBJ2-2, with D maybe TRBD1 (6 bases). V shed 5 bases and J shed 2 bases, with 15 bases lying between them. The CDR3 consists of 16 residues. Per the germline V gene, CDR1 is MDHEN and CDR2 is SYDVKM. DNA for the CDR3: TGTGCCAGCAGTCCCCGTGGCAGGGGTAACACCGGGGAGCTGTTTTTT. It encodes CASSPRGRGNTGELFF.

CDR3 in amino acids: CASSLPSANYEQYF. CDR3 coding DNA: TGTGCCAGCAGCCTCCCTAGCGCGAATTACGAGCAGTACTTC. V gene TRBV6-2 or TRBV6-3 combines with J gene TRBJ2-7, with D possibly being TRBD2 (6 bases). CDR1 is MNHEY and CDR2 is SVGEGT in the germline V gene. V lost 6 bases, J lost 4 bases, and 16 bases lay in between. This CDR3 comprises 14 residues.

This chain uses TRBV18 with TRBJ1-2; D may be TRBD1 (6 bases). This CDR3 comprises 14 residues. V shed 6 bases and J shed 6 bases, with 17 bases lying between them. The germline V gene has CDR1 KGHSH and CDR2 LQKENI. CDR3 nucleotides: TGTGCCAGCTCTTTGTCGCAGGGGAATAATGGCTACACCTTC. Translation gives CASSLSQGNNGYTF.

V and J are TRBV7-3 and TRBJ2-1; TRBD2 matches at 9 bases. The CDR3 runs 14 residues. Losses at the gene ends were 2 bases for V and 7 bases for J; bases not matched to a gene: 3. Germline V gene data show CDR1 as SGHTA and CDR2 as FQGTGA. Here the CDR3 DNA reads TGTGCCAGCAGCTTAGGGCTAGCGGGAAATGAGCAGTTCTTC. Its translation is CASSLGLAGNEQFF.

V gene TRBV9 combines with J gene TRBJ2-6; 9 bases map to TRBD1. J gave up 2 bases and V 2 bases, and 8 bases lay outside the gene matches. Germline V gene data show CDR1 as SGDLS and CDR2 as YYNGEE. The CDR3 covers 18 residues. The CDR3 sequence: CASSVTGTGSPGANVLTF. The CDR3 nucleotides are TGTGCCAGCAGCGTCACCGGGACAGGGAGTCCTGGGGCCAACGTCCTGACTTTC.

V and J are TRBV5-6 and TRBJ1-5, with 10 bases lining up with TRBD1. From germline, CDR1 is SGHDT and CDR2 YYEEEE. The CDR3 sequence is 15 residues long. V dropped 0 bases and J dropped 7; count of bases not matched to a gene: 4. CDR3 amino acids: CASSLGDRGDQPQHF. The DNA for the CDR3 is TGTGCCAGCAGCTTGGGGGACAGGGGAGACCAGCCCCAGCATTTT.

The V gene is TRBV27, the J gene TRBJ1-3; no firm D call. The V gene's germline CDR1 is MNHEY and CDR2 SMNVEV (reference sequence). The CDR3 sequence is 14 residues long. The V gene lost 3 bases and the J gene lost 3 bases, with 9 bases spanning the gap. The CDR3 DNA reads TGTGCCAGCAGTTTCAGTAGCTATGGAAACACCATATATTTT. Protein product: CASSFSSYGNTIYF.

This sequence joins TRBV6-4 and TRBJ2-2; D is ambiguous. Trimming stripped 3 bases from V and 7 bases from J, with 12 bases between. The CDR3 has 14 residues. The germline V gene has CDR1 MRHNA and CDR2 SNTAGT. Here the CDR3 reads CASSESGVGGELFF. The DNA of the CDR3 is TGTGCCAGCAGTGAGTCGGGTGTAGGCGGGGAGCTGTTTTTT.

The rearrangement links TRBV3-1 (or the pseudogene TRBV3-2) to TRBJ2-1, with 8 bases that match TRBD2. J gave up 6 bases and V 1 base, and 8 bases lay outside the gene matches. This CDR3 has 16 residues. The germline V gene encodes CDR1 LGHDT and CDR2 YNNKEL (reference sequence). CDR3 residues: CASSQVPQREINEQFF. DNA of the CDR3: TGTGCCAGCAGCCAAGTCCCCCAGCGGGAGATCAATGAGCAGTTCTTC.

The CDR3 DNA reads as TGTGCCAGCAGCTGGGGGGGTAGCACAGATACGCAGTATTTT. Residues: CASSWGGSTDTQYF. The V call is TRBV5-8, the J call TRBJ2-3; 7 bases map to TRBD2. The J segment lost 0 bases and the V segment lost 3 bases, leaving 1 base of the junction unmatched. Germline CDR1 is SGHTS and CDR2 is YDEGEE. The CDR3 sequence is 14 residues long.

This clone was seen a handful of times. The chain uses TRBV30 and TRBJ2-5; D may correspond to TRBD1 or TRBD2 (7 bases each). V was cut by 7 bases and J by 0 bases, with 12 bases left in between. CDR3 size: 13 residues. Germline V lookup: CDR1 GTSNPN, CDR2 SVGIG (reference sequence). CDR3 amino acids: CASSGTDQETQYF. In DNA, the CDR3 is TGTGCCTCGAGCGGGACAGACCAAGAGACCCAGTACTTC.

The chain joins TRBV10-1 to TRBJ2-7; tentatively, D is TRBD1 (6 bases). Germline-derived CDR1 and CDR2 are WNHNN and SYGVQD (reference sequence). Deletions cut 10 bases from V and 3 bases from J, with 16 bases between. This CDR3 comprises 13 residues. The CDR3 DNA reads as TGCGCCAACAGGAAAAAAGGGGGCTACGAGCAGTACTTC. It yields the protein CANRKKGGYEQYF.

The chain is built from TRBV7-7 and TRBJ2-7; D gene ambiguous. V lost 0 bases and J 4 bases, leaving 10 bases between the germline ends. This CDR3 is 14 amino acids long. CDR1 and CDR2 from the germline V gene are SSHAT and FNYEAQ (reference sequence). The CDR3 nucleotides read TGTGCCAGCAGCTTAGCGGGCACCCAATACGAGCAGTACTTC. Protein: CASSLAGTQYEQYF.

The J gene is TRBJ1-4, the V gene TRBV5-1; D uncertain. This CDR3 contains 15 residues. Trimming pared 5 bases from V and 5 bases from J, leaving 16 bases between. Germline V gene data show CDR1 as SGHRS and CDR2 as YFSETQ. CDR3 in amino acids: CASRHDNYPNEKLFF. The DNA of the CDR3 is TGCGCCAGCAGGCACGACAATTACCCCAATGAAAAACTGTTTTTT.

This clone was observed a few times. The chain has TRBV24-1 and TRBJ2-2; D remains unclear. The V end was cut by 3 bases, the J end by 3 bases, with 13 bases between. This CDR3 has 16 amino acids. CDR1 KGHDR and CDR2 SFDVKD come from the germline V gene. The CDR3 loop is CATSDPARSDTGELFF. DNA for the CDR3: TGTGCCACCAGTGATCCGGCCAGGTCGGACACCGGGGAGCTGTTTTTT.

V and J are TRBV14 and TRBJ1-1; no definite D call. The CDR3 spans 15 residues. The V end was cut by 5 bases, the J end by 10 bases, with 23 bases between. In germline, CDR1 is SGHDN, CDR2 FVKESK. The CDR3 loop is CASSARPVEGSGAFF. The CDR3 DNA follows: TGTGCCAGCAGCGCACGCCCGGTGGAGGGAAGCGGAGCTTTCTTT.

The chain combines TRBV10-1 with TRBJ2-1; possible D gene TRBD1, 5 bases. V lost 6 bases and J 3 bases, leaving 9 bases between the germline ends. Germline V gene sequence: CDR1 WNHNN, CDR2 SYGVQD (reference sequence). The CDR3 spans 13 residues. CDR3 sequence (DNA): TGCGCCAGCAGCGACAGCCTCTACAATGAGCAGTTCTTC. The encoded protein is CASSDSLYNEQFF.

The V gene is TRBV6-5, the J gene TRBJ1-6, with TRBD1 matching over 7 bases. Germline loops: CDR1 MNHEY, CDR2 SVGAGI. There are 15 residues in the CDR3. The junction had 14 bases not matched to a gene; V was cut back by 7 bases and J by 11 bases. CDR3 amino acids: CASNPTGEGGAPLHF. The CDR3 DNA sequence: TGTGCCAGCAACCCCACAGGGGAAGGGGGTGCACCCCTCCACTTT.

A single count supports this clone. The V gene is TRBV28, the J gene TRBJ2-1; 8 nucleotides match TRBD2. Germline V lookup: CDR1 MDHEN, CDR2 SYDVKM. This CDR3 spans 17 amino acids. Trimming cost V 6 bases and J 1 base; bases outside gene matches: 11. The CDR3 sequence: CASSPSGAGGSYNEQFF. As DNA, the CDR3 is TGTGCCAGCAGCCCCAGTGGGGCGGGAGGATCCTACAATGAGCAGTTCTTC.

This chain joins TRBV27 and TRBJ2-7, with 12 bases that match TRBD2. Germline V gene sequence: CDR1 MNHEY, CDR2 SMNVEV (reference sequence). With V trimmed by 8 bases and J by 13 bases, 18 bases remained unmatched. The CDR3 is 15 residues long. CDR3 DNA sequence: TGTGCCAGCCGCCCTCTAGCGGGAGGGCCCTCTATGAGATACTTC. It is translated as CASRPLAGGPSMRYF.

CDR3 region: CASSVRDTGELFF. The CDR3 DNA reads as TGTGCCAGCAGTGTCCGAGACACCGGGGAGCTGTTTTTT. This sequence joins TRBV12-3 or TRBV12-4 and TRBJ2-2, with D hard to call. V gave up 5 bases and J gave up 3 bases, with 7 bases separating them. The CDR3 runs to 13 residues.

This clone was counted a few times. The rearrangement joins TRBV28 to TRBJ2-3, with 9 bases fitting TRBD2. Germline assignment: CDR1 MDHEN and CDR2 SYDVKM. This CDR3 has 12 residues. The V gene end was trimmed by 7 bases and the J gene end by 9 bases; junction bases not matched to a gene: 5. CDR3 loop: CASTLREGTQYF. The CDR3, as DNA: TGTGCCAGCACCCTGCGGGAGGGGACGCAGTATTTT.